This T cell receptor beta chain was captured in a study of T-cell memory formation after mild COVID-19. Study information: TCR clusters were mostly donor specific. Findings and limits, study-wide: Whereas later expanders leaned CD4+, clones contracting day 15 to 85 showed a balanced CD4/CD8 makeup. The pre-infection memory compartment contained some responding clones, suggesting cross-reactive memory joined.

The germline gives CDR1 MGHRA, CDR2 YSYEKL. The CDR3 consists of 14 residues. V was clipped by 0 bases and J by 5 bases, with 7 bases between them. TCRdb re-called the 5' RACE reads through MiXCR, storing one row per CDR3 protein. The sample holds just over 350,000 distinct CDR3 sequences, around an eighth seen once. On this clonotype: Antigen: not known.

The origin of this receptor is a man aged 18-30 years who had mild COVID-19 (a few samples of this study predate the infection). Cell type and time point are not known. V gene TRBV4-1 combines with J gene TRBJ2-2, with D unresolved. Sequenced input: PBMCs or a T cell subset sorted from them (not recorded which). The CDR3 coding sequence is TGCGCCAGCAGCCAAGATGCGCGAACCGGGGAGCTGTTTTTT. Amino acid sequence: CASSQDARTGELFF.